This T cell receptor (beta chain) was documented in a study of blood T cell repertoires in COVID-19. Study in general: Acute-phase and convalescent COVID-19 samples originated in the United States, Italy and Spain.

This CDR3 comprises 18 residues. Trimming removed 4 bases from V and 6 bases from J; junction bases left unmatched: 11. Germline assignment: CDR1 KGHSH and CDR2 LQKENI. Sequencing was performed with immunoSEQ multiplex PCR; in TCRdb, only in-frame clones are kept and a portion is missing. The top ten clones hold roughly 8% of a sample with 130,000 to 150,000 clones, roughly 89% of them seen once. This chain joins TRBV18 and TRBJ2-1; 14 bases are shared with TRBD2. The receptor comes from a woman aged 45 to 65 with active or convalescent COVID-19. Material for sequencing was peripheral blood. The CDR3 here is CASSRAPGLAGDRNEQFF. The CDR3 bases are TGTGCCAGCTCACGAGCACCGGGACTAGCGGGAGATCGCAATGAGCAGTTCTTC.